This is a list of T cell receptor beta chains from one sample in a study of shared clonotypes between healthy human individuals. TCRdb keeps only in-frame clones here, not all; method: immunoSEQ multiplex PCR. The sample carries some 2,400,000 clones, more than 90% recorded once. The sample comprised naive CD4+ T cells sorted from blood. These TCRs come from a man between 18 and 29 years old in good health. The CDR3 runs from the conserved cysteine through the conserved F or W. A D gene is named only where the DNA matches it firmly. Clone size is given for some rows only: seen once, a few or many times, or a class if the clone is expanded.

j_call | d_call | clone_size | v_call | cdr3_aa | cdr3_nt
TRBJ2-1 | TRBD2 | - | TRBV6-5 | CASSWTSGNNEQFF | TGTGCCAGCAGTTGGACTAGCGGGAACAATGAGCAGTTCTTC
TRBJ1-6 | - | - | TRBV27 | CASSLNGNSPLHF | TGTGCCAGCAGTTTAAACGGCAATTCACCCCTCCACTTT
TRBJ1-2 | - | - | TRBV28 | CASSLWGIGYGYTF | TGTGCCAGCAGTTTATGGGGGATTGGCTATGGCTACACCTTC
TRBJ2-1 | - | - | TRBV4-2 | CASSQGSSPNPQFF | TGTGCCAGCAGCCAAGGGAGTAGCCCCAATCCGCAGTTCTTC
TRBJ2-1 | - | - | TRBV7-9 | CASSLRGYAANEQFF | TGTGCCAGCAGCTTGAGGGGTTATGCCGCCAATGAGCAGTTCTTC
TRBJ2-5 | TRBD1 | - | TRBV6-1 | CASSAQGKETQYF | TGTGCCAGCAGTGCACAGGGGAAAGAGACCCAGTACTTC
TRBJ2-7 | TRBD1 | - | TRBV7-2 | CASSLGQGAYEQYF | TGTGCCAGCAGCTTGGGACAGGGGGCCTACGAGCAGTACTTC
TRBJ1-4 | - | - | TRBV2 | CASILNGVNSEKLFF | TGTGCCAGCATCCTAAATGGGGTTAATAGTGAAAAACTGTTTTTT
TRBJ2-5 | TRBD2 | - | TRBV5-1 | CASSPTSGRTLETQYF | TGCGCCAGCAGCCCAACTAGCGGGAGAACTCTGGAGACCCAGTACTTC
TRBJ2-7 | - | - | TRBV7-8 | CASSLRGRPYEQYF | TGTGCCAGCAGCTTAAGGGGACGGCCCTACGAGCAGTACTTC
TRBJ1-1 | - | - | TRBV6-6 | CASSGRTEAFF | TGTGCCAGCAGCGGGAGGACTGAAGCTTTCTTT
TRBJ2-5 | TRBD2 | - | TRBV9 | CASSVGGGRTQETQYF | TGTGCCAGCAGCGTAGGGGGCGGGAGGACCCAAGAGACCCAGTACTTC
TRBJ1-6 | TRBD1 | few | TRBV7-9 | CASSFDPGTGNSPLHF | TGTGCCAGCAGCTTTGATCCCGGGACAGGTAATTCACCCCTCCACTTT
TRBJ2-5 | - | - | TRBV28 | CASNLRGGAETQYF | TGTGCCAGCAACCTCAGGGGCGGGGCAGAGACCCAGTACTTC
TRBJ2-3 | - | once | TRBV10-3 | CAISTATGASDTQYF | TGTGCCATCAGTACCGCTACGGGAGCTTCAGATACGCAGTATTTT
TRBJ2-7 | - | - | TRBV6-1 | CASRASGTPAYEQYF | TGTGCCAGCAGAGCTTCCGGGACTCCCGCCTACGAGCAGTACTTC
TRBJ2-7 | TRBD2 | - | TRBV4-1 | CASSQGERGGPYEQYF | TGCGCCAGCAGCCAAGGGGAACGGGGGGGCCCCTACGAGCAGTACTTC
TRBJ2-3 | - | - | TRBV28 | CASRGGPETSTDTQYF | TGTGCCAGCAGAGGAGGTCCGGAAACATCCACAGATACGCAGTATTTT
TRBJ2-7 | TRBD2 | once | TRBV6-5 | CASKAGGPGEQYF | TGTGCCAGCAAGGCGGGAGGGCCGGGGGAGCAGTACTTC
TRBJ1-4 | - | - | TRBV28 | CASSPAYLEKLFF | TGTGCCAGCAGCCCGGCGTACCTAGAAAAACTGTTTTTT